This TCR beta chain was identified in a study of OX40 agonist ivuxolimab in advanced cancers. Looking at the study overall: Patients in the trial were receiving intravenous ivuxolimab every 2 weeks, at doses of 0.01 to 10 mg/kg. Findings of the study overall: The antigen specificity of the peripheral T cells (those that were expanded) was not determined. Averaging showed that CD8+ T cells had more expanded clones than CD4+ did. Doses of 0.1 to 3.0 mg/kg were accompanied by clonal expansion of CD4+ and CD8+ blood T cells by week 6.

Comment on this clone: The antigen remains undetermined.

The CDR3 totals 13 residues. V was cut by 4 bases and J by 2 bases, with 7 bases left in between. The V gene's germline CDR1 is LNHDA and CDR2 SQIVND (reference sequence). TCRdb keeps only in-frame clones here, not all; method: immunoSEQ multiplex PCR. The sample comprises 20,000 to 30,000 clones, about 85% of which are singletons, and roughly 33% rests with the top ten. The clonotype comes from an adult with an advanced solid tumor such as melanoma, head and neck, liver or kidney cancer. This material consisted of CD4+ or CD8+ T cells sorted from blood, taken in a trial of the OX40 agonist ivuxolimab. The chain is built from TRBV19 and TRBJ2-3; no clear D. CDR3 region: CASSNLNTDTQYF. For the CDR3, the DNA is TGTGCCAGTAGTAATCTTAACACAGATACGCAGTATTTT.